This T cell receptor (beta chain) was observed in a study of T cell responses to AZD1222 COVID-19 vaccine. Looking at the study overall: Pooled in the analysis were second doses at about 4 or about 12 weeks.

This clone showed up just a few times. There are 15 residues in the CDR3. Trimming left V 0 bases short and J 10 bases short, with 14 bases between. Germline V gives CDR1 SGDLS, CDR2 YYNGEE. Libraries were prepared by immunoSEQ multiplex PCR; TCRdb keeps only in-frame clonotypes and omits some of them. The sample has some 130,000 clones, more than 80% seen once. The sequencing here drew on peripheral blood, taken on day 0 of AZD1222 vaccination. The chain links TRBV9 to TRBJ1-6; D may be TRBD1 (5 bases). The sequence was obtained from an adult in good health. The CDR3: CASSVDKGLQSPLHF. The CDR3 nucleotides read TGTGCCAGCAGCGTAGATAAGGGGCTGCAGTCACCCCTCCACTTT.